This entry lists 6 T cell receptor beta chains sequenced from one sample in a study of T cells in Graves' hyperthyroidism and ophthalmopathy. TCR beta CDR3 region amplification was performed from RNA transcripts. The TCR CDR3 first-round RT-PCR relied on the HTBI primer set. TCRdb re-called the multiplex PCR reads through MiXCR, storing one row per CDR3 protein. There are hundreds of thousands of distinct CDR3 sequences in the sample; less than 20% occur only once, and about 27% lies in the top ten. Sequenced material: blood. These receptors were taken from a woman younger than 35 with Graves' hyperthyroidism that later progressed to Graves' ophthalmopathy.

The table lists this clonotype with many counts. V gene TRBV12-3 or TRBV12-4 combines with J gene TRBJ2-3; TRBD1 aligns across 9 bases. V was pared by 1 base and J by 1 base, with 15 bases of the junction left unmatched. The CDR3 extends over 20 amino acids. The CDR3 DNA reads TGTGCCAGCAGTTTAGAGAGACAGGGGGTTACTAAGCGGGGCACAGATACGCAGTATTTT. Protein product: CASSLERQGVTKRGTDTQYF.

This clonotype was detected many times. This chain joins TRBV30 and TRBJ2-1; no clear D. Germline lookup yields CDR1 GTSNPN and CDR2 SVGIG (reference sequence). V dropped 0 bases and J dropped 6 bases, with 3 bases sitting between them. This CDR3 has 11 amino acids. The CDR3 DNA reads TGTGCCTGGAGTGTCGGCAATGAGCAGTTCTTC. It encodes CAWSVGNEQFF.

In this sample, this clonotype turned up a few times. J is TRBJ2-7 and V is TRBV6-9; D assignment may be TRBD1 or TRBD2 (5 bases each). The CDR3 is 14 amino acids. Germline loops: CDR1 MNHGY, CDR2 SVAAGI. Trimming pared 4 bases from V and 1 base from J, leaving 11 bases between. The CDR3 is CASSWLGGSYEQYF. The CDR3 DNA follows: TGTGCCAGCAGTTGGCTTGGGGGATCCTACGAGCAGTACTTC.

The chain joins TRBV7-8 to TRBJ1-3; TRBD1 aligns across 7 bases. The V segment lost 6 bases and the J segment 2 bases; nucleotides outside the gene matches: 7. The CDR3 spans 15 residues. Germline V gene data show CDR1 as SGHVS and CDR2 as FQNEAQ. The CDR3, as DNA: TGTGCCAGCAGTCCAGACAGGGAGACTGGAAACACCATATATTTT. The encoded protein is CASSPDRETGNTIYF.

The chain links TRBV11-2 to TRBJ1-4; D ambiguous. The V gene's germline CDR1 is SGHAT and CDR2 FQNNGV. This CDR3 has 17 amino acids. Between the trimmed V and J ends, which lost 4 bases and 2 bases, there was a span of 17 bases. Here the CDR3 reads CASSWEYEGSTNEKLFF. The CDR3 coding sequence is TGTGCCAGCAGCTGGGAGTATGAAGGGTCGACTAATGAAAAACTGTTTTTT.

This clonotype was counted many times. A read error may produce the germline difference seen at one junction end. The V call is TRBV3-1, the J call TRBJ2-1; D is undetermined. Germline V gives CDR1 LGHDT, CDR2 YNNKEL (reference sequence). The CDR3 contains 12 residues. The CDR3 here is CASSHSSNEQFF. CDR3 sequence (DNA): TGTGCCAGCAGCCATTCCTCCAATGAGCAGTTCTTC.